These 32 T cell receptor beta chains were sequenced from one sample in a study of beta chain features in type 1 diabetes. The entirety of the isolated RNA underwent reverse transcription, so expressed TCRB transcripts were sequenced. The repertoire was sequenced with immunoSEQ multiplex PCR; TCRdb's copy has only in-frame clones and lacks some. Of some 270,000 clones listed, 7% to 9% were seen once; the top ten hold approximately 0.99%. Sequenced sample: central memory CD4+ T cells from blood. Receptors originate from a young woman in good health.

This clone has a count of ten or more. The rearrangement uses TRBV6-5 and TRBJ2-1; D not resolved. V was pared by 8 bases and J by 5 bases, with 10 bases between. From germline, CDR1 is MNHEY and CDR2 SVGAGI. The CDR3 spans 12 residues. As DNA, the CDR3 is TGTGCCAGCTGGGTGGTCAACAATGAGCAGTTCTTC. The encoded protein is CASWVVNNEQFF.

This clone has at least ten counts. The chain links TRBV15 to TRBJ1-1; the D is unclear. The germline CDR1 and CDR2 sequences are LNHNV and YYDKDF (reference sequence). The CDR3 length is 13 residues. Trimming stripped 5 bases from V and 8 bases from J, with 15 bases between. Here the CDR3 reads CATSSRGSREAFF. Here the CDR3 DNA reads TGTGCCACCAGCTCCCGGGGATCGCGGGAAGCTTTCTTT.

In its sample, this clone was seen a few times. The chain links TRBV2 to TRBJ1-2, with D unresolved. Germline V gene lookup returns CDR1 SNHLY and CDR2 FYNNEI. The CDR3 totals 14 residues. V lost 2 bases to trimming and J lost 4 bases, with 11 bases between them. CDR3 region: CASSEIREGYGYTF. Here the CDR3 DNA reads TGTGCCAGCAGTGAAATCCGGGAAGGCTATGGCTACACCTTC. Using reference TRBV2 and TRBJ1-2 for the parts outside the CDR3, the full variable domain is EPEVTQTPSHQVTQMGQEVILRCVPISNHLYFYWYRQILGQKVEFLVSFYNNEISEKSEIFDDQFSVERPDGSNFTLKIRSTKLEDSAMYFCASSEIREGYGYTFGSGTRLTVV.

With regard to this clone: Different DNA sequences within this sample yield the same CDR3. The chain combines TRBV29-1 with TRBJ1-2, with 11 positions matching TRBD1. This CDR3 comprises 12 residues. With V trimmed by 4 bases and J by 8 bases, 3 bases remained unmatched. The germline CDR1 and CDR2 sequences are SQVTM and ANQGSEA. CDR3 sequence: CSVVGQGGGYTF. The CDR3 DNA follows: TGCAGCGTTGTGGGACAGGGGGGCGGCTACACCTTC.

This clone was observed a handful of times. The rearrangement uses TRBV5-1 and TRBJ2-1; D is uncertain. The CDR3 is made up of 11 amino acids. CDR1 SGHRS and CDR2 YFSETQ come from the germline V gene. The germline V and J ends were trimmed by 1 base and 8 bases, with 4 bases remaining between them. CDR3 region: CASSLFDEQFF. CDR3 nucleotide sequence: TGCGCCAGCAGCTTGTTTGATGAGCAGTTCTTC.

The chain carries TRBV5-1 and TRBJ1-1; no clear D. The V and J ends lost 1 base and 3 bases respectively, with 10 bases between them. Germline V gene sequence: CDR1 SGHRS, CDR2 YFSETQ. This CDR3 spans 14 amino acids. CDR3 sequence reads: CASSLWGGDTEAFF. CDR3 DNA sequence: TGCGCCAGCAGCTTGTGGGGTGGGGACACTGAAGCTTTCTTT.

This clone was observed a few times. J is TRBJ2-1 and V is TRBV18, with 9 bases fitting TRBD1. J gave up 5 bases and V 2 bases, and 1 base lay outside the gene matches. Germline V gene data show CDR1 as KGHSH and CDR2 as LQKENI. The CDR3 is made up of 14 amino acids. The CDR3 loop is CASSPRTGDNEQFF. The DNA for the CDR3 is TGTGCCAGCTCACCAAGGACAGGGGACAATGAGCAGTTCTTC.

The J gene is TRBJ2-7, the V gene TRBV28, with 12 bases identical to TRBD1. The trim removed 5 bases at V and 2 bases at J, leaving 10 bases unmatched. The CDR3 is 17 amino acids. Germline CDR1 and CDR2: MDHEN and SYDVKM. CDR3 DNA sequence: TGTGCCAGCAGTGGCCGGGACAGGGGGCCTCCCGCCTACGAGCAGTACGTC. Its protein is CASSGRDRGPPAYEQYV.

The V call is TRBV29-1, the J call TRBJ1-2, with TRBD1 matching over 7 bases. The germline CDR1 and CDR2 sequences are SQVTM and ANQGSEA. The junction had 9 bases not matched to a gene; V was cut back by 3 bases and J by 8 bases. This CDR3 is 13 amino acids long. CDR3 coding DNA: TGCAGCGTTGACCTAAACAGGGGCGAAGGCTACACCTTC. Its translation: CSVDLNRGEGYTF.

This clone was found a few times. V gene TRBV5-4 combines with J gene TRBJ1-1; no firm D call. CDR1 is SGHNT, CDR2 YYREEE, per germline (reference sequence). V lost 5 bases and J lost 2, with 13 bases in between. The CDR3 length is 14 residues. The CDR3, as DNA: TGTGCCAGCAGGCCAACATCGGGAAACACTGAAGCTTTCTTT. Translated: CASRPTSGNTEAFF.

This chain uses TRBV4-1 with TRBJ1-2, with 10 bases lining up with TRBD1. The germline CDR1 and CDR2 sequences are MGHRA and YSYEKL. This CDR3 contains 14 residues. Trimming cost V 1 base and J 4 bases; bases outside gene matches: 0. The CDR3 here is CASSQGQGAYGYTF. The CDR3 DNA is TGCGCCAGCAGCCAAGGACAGGGGGCCTATGGCTACACCTTC.

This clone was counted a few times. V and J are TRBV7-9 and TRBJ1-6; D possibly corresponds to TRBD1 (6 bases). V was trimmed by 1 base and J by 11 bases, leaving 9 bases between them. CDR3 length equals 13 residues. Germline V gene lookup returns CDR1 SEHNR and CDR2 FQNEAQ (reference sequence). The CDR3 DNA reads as TGTGCCAGCAGCTTAGAGGGGGGAACACCCCTCCACTTT. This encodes CASSLEGGTPLHF. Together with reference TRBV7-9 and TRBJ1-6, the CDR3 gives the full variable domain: DTGVSQNPRHKITKRGQNVTFRCDPISEHNRLYWYRQTLGQGPEFLTYFQNEAQLEKSRLLSDRFSAERPKGSFSTLEIQRTEQGDSAMYLCASSLEGGTPLHFGNGTRLTVT.

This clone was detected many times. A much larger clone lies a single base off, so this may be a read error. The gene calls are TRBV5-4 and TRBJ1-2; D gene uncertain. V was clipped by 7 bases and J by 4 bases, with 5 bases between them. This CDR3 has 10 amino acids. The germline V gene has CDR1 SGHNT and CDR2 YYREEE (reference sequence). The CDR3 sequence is CASRRYGYTF. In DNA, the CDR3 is TGTGCCAGCCGTCGCTATGGCTACACCTTC.

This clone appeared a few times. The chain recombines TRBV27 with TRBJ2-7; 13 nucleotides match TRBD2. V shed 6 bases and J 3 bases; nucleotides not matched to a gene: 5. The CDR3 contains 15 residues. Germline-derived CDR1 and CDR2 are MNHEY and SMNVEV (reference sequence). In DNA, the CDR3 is TGTGCCAGCAGACTACTAGCGGGGGGGCTCTACGAGCAGTACTTC. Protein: CASRLLAGGLYEQYF.

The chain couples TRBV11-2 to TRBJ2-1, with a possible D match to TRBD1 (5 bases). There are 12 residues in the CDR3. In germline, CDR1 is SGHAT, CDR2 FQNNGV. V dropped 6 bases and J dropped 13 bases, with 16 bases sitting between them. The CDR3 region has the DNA TGTGCCAGCAGAGGGGTAGGACGGTCTCAGTTCTTC. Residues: CASRGVGRSQFF.

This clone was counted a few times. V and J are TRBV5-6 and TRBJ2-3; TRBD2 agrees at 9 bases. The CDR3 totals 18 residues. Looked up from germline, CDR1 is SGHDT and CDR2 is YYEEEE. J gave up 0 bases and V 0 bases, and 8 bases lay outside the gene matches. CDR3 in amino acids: CASSLEIAGAWSTDTQYF. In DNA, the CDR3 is TGTGCCAGCAGCTTGGAGATAGCGGGAGCCTGGAGCACAGATACGCAGTATTTT.

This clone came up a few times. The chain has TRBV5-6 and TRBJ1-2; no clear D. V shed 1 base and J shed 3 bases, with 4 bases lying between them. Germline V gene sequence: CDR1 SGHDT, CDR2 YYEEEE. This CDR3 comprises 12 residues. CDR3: CASSLRDYGYTF. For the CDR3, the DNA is TGTGCCAGCAGCTTGCGGGACTATGGCTACACCTTC.

The CDR3 DNA reads as TGTGCCTGGGCCGGGACGGCTGATTCACCCCTCCACTTT. Translation gives CAWAGTADSPLHF. The chain carries TRBV30 and TRBJ1-6; D may be TRBD1 (5 bases). V lost 5 bases, J lost 8 bases, and 13 bases lay in between. The CDR3 totals 13 residues. Germline-derived CDR1 and CDR2 are GTSNPN and SVGIG (reference sequence). The full variable domain, completed using reference TRBV30 and TRBJ1-6, is SQTIHQWPATLVQPVGSPLSLECTVEGTSNPNLYWYRQAAGRGLQLLFYSVGIGQISSEVPQNLSASRPQDRQFILSSKKLLLSDSGFYLCAWAGTADSPLHFGNGTRLTVT.

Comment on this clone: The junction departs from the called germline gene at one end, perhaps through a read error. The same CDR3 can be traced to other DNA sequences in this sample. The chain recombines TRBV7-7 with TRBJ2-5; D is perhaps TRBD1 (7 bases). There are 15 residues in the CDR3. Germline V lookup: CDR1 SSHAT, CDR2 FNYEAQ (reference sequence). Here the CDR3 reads CASSLVRGVKETQYF. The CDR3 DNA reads TGTGCTAGCAGCTTAGTCAGGGGGGTAAAAGAGACCCAGTACTTC.

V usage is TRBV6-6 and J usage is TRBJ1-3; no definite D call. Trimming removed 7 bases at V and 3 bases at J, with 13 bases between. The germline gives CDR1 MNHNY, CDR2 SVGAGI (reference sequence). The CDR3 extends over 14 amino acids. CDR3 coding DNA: TGTGCCAGCAAGTTACAGCAAAGTGGAAACACCATATATTTT. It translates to CASKLQQSGNTIYF.

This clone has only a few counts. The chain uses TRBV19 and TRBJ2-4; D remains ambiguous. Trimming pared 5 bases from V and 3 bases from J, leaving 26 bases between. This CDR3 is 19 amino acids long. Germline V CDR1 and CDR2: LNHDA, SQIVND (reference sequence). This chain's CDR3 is CASSDDDGYPGPFKNIQYF. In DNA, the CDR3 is TGTGCCAGTAGTGACGACGACGGTTACCCGGGCCCCTTCAAAAACATTCAGTACTTC.

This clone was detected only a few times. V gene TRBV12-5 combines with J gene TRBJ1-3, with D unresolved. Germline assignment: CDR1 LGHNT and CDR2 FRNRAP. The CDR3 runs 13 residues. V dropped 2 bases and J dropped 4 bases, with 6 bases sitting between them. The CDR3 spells CASGLIQGNTIYF. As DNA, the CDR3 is TGTGCTAGTGGTTTGATTCAGGGAAACACCATATATTTT. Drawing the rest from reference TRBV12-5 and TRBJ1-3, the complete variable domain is DARVTQTPRHKVTEMGQEVTMRCQPILGHNTVFWYRQTMMQGLELLAYFRNRAPLDDSGMPKDRFSAEMPDATLATLKIQPSEPRDSAVYFCASGLIQGNTIYFGEGSWLTVV.

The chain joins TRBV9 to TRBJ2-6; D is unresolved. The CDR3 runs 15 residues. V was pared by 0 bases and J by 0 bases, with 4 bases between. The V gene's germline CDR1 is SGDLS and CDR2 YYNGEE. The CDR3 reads CASSVALSGANVLTF. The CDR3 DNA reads TGTGCCAGCAGCGTAGCCCTCTCTGGGGCCAACGTCCTGACTTTC. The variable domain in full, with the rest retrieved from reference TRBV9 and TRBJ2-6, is DSGVTQTPKHLITATGQRVTLRCSPRSGDLSVYWYQQSLDQGLQFLIQYYNGEERAKGNILERFSAQQFPDLHSELNLSSLELGDSALYFCASSVALSGANVLTFGAGSRLTVL.

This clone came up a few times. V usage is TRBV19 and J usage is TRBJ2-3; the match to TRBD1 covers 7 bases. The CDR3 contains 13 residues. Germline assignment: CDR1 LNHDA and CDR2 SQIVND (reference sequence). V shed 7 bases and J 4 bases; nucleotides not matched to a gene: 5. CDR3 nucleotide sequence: TGTGCCAGTACCAACAGGGGCCCAGATACGCAGTATTTT. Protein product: CASTNRGPDTQYF.

CDR3 sequence: CATSRVVVARASTQYF. CDR3 nucleotide sequence: TGTGCCACCAGCAGAGTAGTCGTGGCGCGGGCGAGTACGCAGTATTTT. This chain connects TRBV15 to TRBJ2-3; D is perhaps TRBD2 (5 bases). From germline, CDR1 is LNHNV and CDR2 YYDKDF (reference sequence). CDR3 size: 16 residues. The V end was cut by 1 base, the J end by 8 bases, with 19 bases between.

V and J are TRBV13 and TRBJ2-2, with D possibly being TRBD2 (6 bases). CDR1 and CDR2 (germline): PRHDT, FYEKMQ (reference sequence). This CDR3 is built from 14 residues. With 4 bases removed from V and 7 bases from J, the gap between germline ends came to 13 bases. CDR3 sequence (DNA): TGTGCCAGCAGCTGGGGGACTGAAGTCGGGGAGCTGTTTTTT. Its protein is CASSWGTEVGELFF.

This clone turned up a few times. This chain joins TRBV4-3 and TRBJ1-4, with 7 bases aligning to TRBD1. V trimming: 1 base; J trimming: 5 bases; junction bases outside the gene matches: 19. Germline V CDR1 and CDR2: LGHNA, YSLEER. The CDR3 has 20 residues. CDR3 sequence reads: CASSQVFGTVYGLGNEKLFF. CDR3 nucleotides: TGCGCCAGCAGCCAAGTCTTCGGGACAGTATACGGGTTGGGGAATGAAAAACTGTTTTTT.

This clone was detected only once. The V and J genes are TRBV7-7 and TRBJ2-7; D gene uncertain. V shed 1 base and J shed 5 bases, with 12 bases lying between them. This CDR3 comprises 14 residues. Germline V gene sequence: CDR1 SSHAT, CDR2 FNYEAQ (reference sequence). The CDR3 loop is CASSLGEPIHEQYV. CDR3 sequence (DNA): TGTGCCAGCAGCTTAGGAGAGCCGATCCACGAGCAGTACGTC.

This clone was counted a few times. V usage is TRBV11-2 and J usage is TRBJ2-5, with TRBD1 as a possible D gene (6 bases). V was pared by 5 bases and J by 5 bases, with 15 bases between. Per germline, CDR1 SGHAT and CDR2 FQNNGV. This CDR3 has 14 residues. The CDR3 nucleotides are TGTGCCAGCAGCCCGAAGAGGGGGTGGGAGACCCAGTACTTC. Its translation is CASSPKRGWETQYF. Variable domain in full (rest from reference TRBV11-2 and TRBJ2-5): EAGVAQSPRYKIIEKRQSVAFWCNPISGHATLYWYQQILGQGPKLLIQFQNNGVVDDSQLPKDRFSAERLKGVDSTLKIQPAKLEDSAVYLCASSPKRGWETQYFGPGTRLLVL.

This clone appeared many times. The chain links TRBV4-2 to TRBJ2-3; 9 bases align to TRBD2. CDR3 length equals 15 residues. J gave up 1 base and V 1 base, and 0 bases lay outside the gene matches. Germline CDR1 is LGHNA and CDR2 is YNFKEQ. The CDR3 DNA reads TGTGCCAGCAGCCAAGGACTAGCGGGCACAGATACGCAGTATTTT. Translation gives CASSQGLAGTDTQYF.

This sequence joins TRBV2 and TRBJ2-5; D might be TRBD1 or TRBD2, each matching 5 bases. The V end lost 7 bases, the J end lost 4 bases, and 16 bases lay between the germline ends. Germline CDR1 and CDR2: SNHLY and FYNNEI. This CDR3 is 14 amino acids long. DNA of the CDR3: TGTGCCAGCAAAGGGAGCCGGGGACGAGAGACCCAGTACTTC. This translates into CASKGSRGRETQYF.

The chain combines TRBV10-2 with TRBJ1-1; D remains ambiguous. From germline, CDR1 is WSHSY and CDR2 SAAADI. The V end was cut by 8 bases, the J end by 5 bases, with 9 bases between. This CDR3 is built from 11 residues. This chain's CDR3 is CASAPETEAFF. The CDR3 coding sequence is TGCGCCAGCGCCCCAGAGACTGAAGCTTTCTTT.